This entry lists 6 T cell receptor beta chains sequenced from one sample in a study of response to subunit inactivated influenza vaccine. TCRdb reanalysed the RT-PCR reads using MiXCR and keeps one entry per CDR3 protein. The table lists more than 550,000 distinct CDR3 sequences, approximately 10% of them singletons. This material consisted of PBMCs from blood, taken on the day of vaccination. These receptors originate from a man in his fifties who received an inactivated influenza vaccine.

The rearrangement links TRBV7-8 to TRBJ2-1, with TRBD2 identical over 9 bases. The CDR3 is 17 amino acids. V shed 2 bases and J 7 bases; nucleotides not matched to a gene: 12. Looked up from germline, CDR1 is SGHVS and CDR2 is FQNEAQ. The CDR3 sequence: CASSLLRRLAEENEQFF. The CDR3 coding sequence is TGTGCCAGCAGCTTACTTAGGAGACTAGCGGAAGAAAATGAGCAGTTCTTC.

The chain employs TRBV4-2 and TRBJ2-2; no reliable D call. Trimming stripped 5 bases from V and 0 bases from J, with 10 bases between. The CDR3 spans 15 residues. Germline CDR1 LGHNA, CDR2 YNFKEQ. CDR3: CASSTTPANTGELFF. The CDR3 coding sequence is TGTGCCAGCAGCACGACTCCGGCGAACACCGGGGAGCTGTTTTTT.

This clonotype was counted many times. The V and J genes are TRBV29-1 and TRBJ2-3, with 8 bases aligning to TRBD2. This CDR3 has 14 amino acids. The junction had 3 bases not matched to a gene; V was cut back by 2 bases and J by 2 bases. The germline CDR1 and CDR2 sequences are SQVTM and ANQGSEA. The CDR3 DNA is TGCAGCGTTGAACTAGCGGGTTTCACAGATACGCAGTATTTT. Translated: CSVELAGFTDTQYF.

This clonotype was seen a few times. The CDR3 reads CSAGQGRSGNTIYF. Written as DNA, the CDR3 is TGCAGTGCTGGACAGGGTCGCTCTGGAAACACCATATATTTT. The rearrangement joins TRBV20-1 to TRBJ1-3; 8 bases are shared with TRBD1. Germline V gene lookup returns CDR1 DFQATT and CDR2 SNEGSKA (reference sequence). The junction had 3 bases not matched to a gene; V was cut back by 5 bases and J by 0 bases. There are 14 residues in the CDR3.

V gene TRBV5-1 combines with J gene TRBJ2-5; a possible D gene is TRBD1 (6 bases). The CDR3 spans 13 residues. Trimming left V 4 bases short and J 3 bases short, with 10 bases between. CDR1 is SGHRS, CDR2 YFSETQ, per germline. The CDR3 region is CASSKDSKETQYF. CDR3 DNA sequence: TGCGCCAGCAGCAAGGACAGTAAAGAGACCCAGTACTTC.

This clonotype has more than one count but fewer than ten. The rearrangement links TRBV7-2 to TRBJ2-3; no reliable D call. Trimming took 6 bases from V and 5 from J, leaving 21 bases between them. There are 16 residues in the CDR3. Germline CDR1 SGHTA, CDR2 FQGNSA. This CDR3 is CASSLSPRTHVDTQYF. The CDR3 DNA sequence: TGTGCCAGCAGTTTATCCCCCCGGACCCACGTAGATACGCAGTATTTT.